This is a list of T cell receptor beta chains from one sample in a study of B cell selection in AIRE deficiency. Sequencing used immunoSEQ multiplex PCR; TCRdb keeps in-frame clones, though not all of them. The sample includes 28,000 or so clones, roughly 90% of them seen just once. Sequencing used CD4+CD25+ Tregs sorted from PBMCs. These receptors were obtained from a human donor in good health. Each CDR3 is given with its conserved first and last residue. The order of the fields is V gene, clone size, J gene, D gene, CDR3 protein, CDR3 DNA. The D gene is left open where the match is weak. Size is stated for part of the rows, as once, few or many counts, or as a class when the clone is expanded.

v_gene: TRBV5-1
abundance: NA
j_gene: TRBJ2-7
d_gene: TRBD2
CDR3aa: CASSSGLVVEQYF
CDR3nt: TGCGCCAGCAGCTCGGGACTAGTTGTCGAGCAGTACTTC

v_gene: TRBV5-8
abundance: NA
j_gene: TRBJ1-1
d_gene: TRBD1
CDR3aa: CASRNIGQGRVVGAFF
CDR3nt: TGTGCCAGCAGGAATATAGGACAGGGTCGGGTTGTGGGAGCTTTCTTT

v_gene: TRBV18
abundance: NA
j_gene: TRBJ2-5
d_gene: NA
CDR3aa: CASSPPIAVQETQYF
CDR3nt: TGTGCCAGCTCACCACCGATTGCGGTGCAAGAGACCCAGTACTTC

v_gene: TRBV6-6
abundance: NA
j_gene: TRBJ1-2
d_gene: NA
CDR3aa: CASSYQTATNYGYTF
CDR3nt: TGTGCCAGCAGCTACCAGACAGCAACTAACTATGGCTACACCTTC

v_gene: TRBV7-9
abundance: once
j_gene: TRBJ1-5
d_gene: NA
CDR3aa: CASSHAGNQPQHF
CDR3nt: TGTGCCAGCAGCCATGCGGGCAATCAGCCCCAGCATTTT

v_gene: TRBV14
abundance: NA
j_gene: TRBJ2-7
d_gene: TRBD1
CDR3aa: CASSRYRGAYEQYF
CDR3nt: TGTGCCAGCAGCCGTTACAGGGGGGCCTACGAGCAGTACTTC

v_gene: TRBV5-1
abundance: NA
j_gene: TRBJ1-6
d_gene: NA
CDR3aa: CASSQGWGYSPLHF
CDR3nt: TGCGCCAGCAGCCAGGGCTGGGGCTATTCACCCCTCCACTTT

v_gene: TRBV5-1
abundance: NA
j_gene: TRBJ2-3
d_gene: TRBD1
CDR3aa: CASSPPGQGALDTQYF
CDR3nt: TGCGCCAGCAGCCCCCCGGGACAGGGGGCTTTAGATACGCAGTATTTT

v_gene: TRBV27
abundance: NA
j_gene: TRBJ2-1
d_gene: TRBD1
CDR3aa: CASSLNRGFGEQFF
CDR3nt: TGTGCCAGCAGTTTAAACAGGGGTTTCGGTGAGCAGTTCTTC

v_gene: TRBV6-1
abundance: NA
j_gene: TRBJ2-1
d_gene: TRBD2
CDR3aa: CASSGTSGVEQFF
CDR3nt: TGTGCCAGCAGTGGAACTAGCGGTGTTGAGCAGTTCTTC

v_gene: TRBV5-1
abundance: NA
j_gene: TRBJ1-1
d_gene: NA
CDR3aa: CASSPVGGANTEAFF
CDR3nt: TGCGCCAGCAGCCCAGTGGGAGGTGCGAACACTGAAGCTTTCTTT

v_gene: TRBV6-1
abundance: once
j_gene: TRBJ1-2
d_gene: NA
CDR3aa: CASSEPTLNYGYTF
CDR3nt: TGTGCCAGCAGTGAGCCGACTTTAAACTATGGCTACACCTTC

v_gene: TRBV19
abundance: NA
j_gene: TRBJ2-2
d_gene: NA
CDR3aa: CASSIPVRFGELFF
CDR3nt: TGTGCCAGTAGTATACCCGTGAGGTTCGGGGAGCTGTTTTTT

v_gene: TRBV6-5
abundance: NA
j_gene: TRBJ1-5
d_gene: NA
CDR3aa: CASSRTSGQPQHF
CDR3nt: TGTGCCAGCAGCCGGACCTCAGGACAGCCCCAGCATTTT

v_gene: TRBV5-4
abundance: NA
j_gene: TRBJ2-5
d_gene: NA
CDR3aa: CASSSGPQETQYF
CDR3nt: TGTGCCAGCAGCTCCGGGCCGCAGGAGACCCAGTACTTC

v_gene: TRBV9
abundance: NA
j_gene: TRBJ2-3
d_gene: TRBD2
CDR3aa: CASSVDVGRGTDTQYF
CDR3nt: TGTGCCAGCAGCGTAGATGTGGGGAGGGGCACAGATACGCAGTATTTT

v_gene: TRBV9
abundance: once
j_gene: TRBJ1-1
d_gene: NA
CDR3aa: CASSVVQRTHNTEAFF
CDR3nt: TGTGCCAGCAGCGTAGTACAGAGGACACATAACACTGAAGCTTTCTTT

v_gene: TRBV28
abundance: NA
j_gene: TRBJ2-3
d_gene: TRBD1
CDR3aa: CASTQGGGTDTQYF
CDR3nt: TGTGCCAGCACACAAGGGGGCGGCACAGATACGCAGTATTTT

v_gene: TRBV19
abundance: NA
j_gene: TRBJ1-2
d_gene: NA
CDR3aa: CASTGGGSYGYTF
CDR3nt: TGTGCCAGTACCGGCGGGGGGAGCTATGGCTACACCTTC

v_gene: TRBV9
abundance: NA
j_gene: TRBJ2-5
d_gene: NA
CDR3aa: CASSVATGFGETQYF
CDR3nt: TGTGCCAGCAGCGTAGCTACGGGGTTCGGGGAGACCCAGTACTTC

v_gene: TRBV18
abundance: NA
j_gene: TRBJ2-7
d_gene: TRBD1
CDR3aa: CASSPRQGMAYEQYF
CDR3nt: TGTGCCAGCTCACCAAGACAGGGAATGGCCTACGAGCAGTACTTC

v_gene: TRBV6-1
abundance: NA
j_gene: TRBJ1-5
d_gene: NA
CDR3aa: CASSEYHSNQPQHF
CDR3nt: TGTGCCAGCAGTGAATACCATAGCAATCAGCCCCAGCATTTT

v_gene: TRBV5-1
abundance: NA
j_gene: TRBJ2-6
d_gene: NA
CDR3aa: CASSLYSTDATGANVLTF
CDR3nt: TGCGCCAGCAGCTTATATTCTACTGATGCGACAGGGGCCAACGTCCTGACTTTC

v_gene: TRBV2
abundance: NA
j_gene: TRBJ1-2
d_gene: NA
CDR3aa: CASSTQVAGYTF
CDR3nt: TGTGCCAGCAGTACACAGGTGGCTGGCTACACCTTC

v_gene: TRBV4-2
abundance: once
j_gene: TRBJ2-7
d_gene: NA
CDR3aa: CASSPDTADYEQYF
CDR3nt: TGTGCCAGCAGCCCCGACACCGCCGATTACGAGCAGTACTTC

v_gene: TRBV4-1
abundance: NA
j_gene: TRBJ2-7
d_gene: NA
CDR3aa: CASSPDLPYEQYF
CDR3nt: TGCGCCAGCAGTCCGGACCTTCCCTACGAGCAGTACTTC

v_gene: TRBV2
abundance: NA
j_gene: TRBJ2-2
d_gene: NA
CDR3aa: CASTSMGSGNTGELFF
CDR3nt: TGTGCCAGCACCTCCATGGGGAGTGGGAACACCGGGGAGCTGTTTTTT

v_gene: TRBV19
abundance: NA
j_gene: TRBJ2-4
d_gene: NA
CDR3aa: CASSSGLAKNIQYF
CDR3nt: TGTGCCAGTAGTAGCGGTCTAGCCAAAAACATTCAGTACTTC

v_gene: TRBV2
abundance: NA
j_gene: TRBJ2-5
d_gene: NA
CDR3aa: CASSVGGLRGETQYF
CDR3nt: TGTGCCAGCAGTGTAGGGGGGCTAAGAGGAGAGACCCAGTACTTC

v_gene: TRBV5-1
abundance: NA
j_gene: TRBJ2-7
d_gene: NA
CDR3aa: CASSRRTVHEQYF
CDR3nt: TGCGCCAGCAGCAGAAGGACGGTGCACGAGCAGTACTTC

v_gene: TRBV5-1
abundance: NA
j_gene: TRBJ2-1
d_gene: TRBD2
CDR3aa: CASSPARRGVSNEQFF
CDR3nt: TGCGCCAGCAGCCCGGCCAGGCGGGGGGTATCCAATGAGCAGTTCTTC

v_gene: TRBV27
abundance: NA
j_gene: TRBJ2-6
d_gene: TRBD1
CDR3aa: CASSIRTGGDSGANVLTF
CDR3nt: TGTGCCAGCAGTATTCGGACAGGGGGCGACTCTGGGGCCAACGTCCTGACTTTC

v_gene: TRBV5-4
abundance: NA
j_gene: TRBJ2-5
d_gene: NA
CDR3aa: CASSSPDQETQYF
CDR3nt: TGTGCCAGCAGCTCCCCGGACCAAGAGACCCAGTACTTC

v_gene: TRBV19
abundance: NA
j_gene: TRBJ2-7
d_gene: NA
CDR3aa: CASSRDGALPYEQYF
CDR3nt: TGTGCCAGTAGTAGAGACGGGGCGCTCCCCTACGAGCAGTACTTC

v_gene: TRBV12-5
abundance: NA
j_gene: TRBJ1-3
d_gene: NA
CDR3aa: CASGWSMVRGSGNTIYF
CDR3nt: TGTGCTAGTGGTTGGTCCATGGTCAGGGGCTCTGGAAACACCATATATTTT

v_gene: TRBV19
abundance: NA
j_gene: TRBJ2-7
d_gene: NA
CDR3aa: CASSAWDDRREQYF
CDR3nt: TGTGCCAGTAGTGCCTGGGACGACAGAAGGGAGCAGTACTTC

v_gene: TRBV19
abundance: NA
j_gene: TRBJ1-5
d_gene: NA
CDR3aa: CASSPDSRNQPQHF
CDR3nt: TGTGCCAGTTCACCGGACAGCCGCAATCAGCCCCAGCATTTT

v_gene: TRBV18
abundance: NA
j_gene: TRBJ2-3
d_gene: NA
CDR3aa: CASSQLTTDTQYF
CDR3nt: TGTGCCAGCTCACAACTTACCACAGATACGCAGTATTTT

v_gene: TRBV10-3
abundance: NA
j_gene: TRBJ1-2
d_gene: NA
CDR3aa: CAISDSRVYGYTF
CDR3nt: TGTGCCATCAGTGACAGCAGGGTGTATGGCTACACCTTC

v_gene: TRBV7-3
abundance: NA
j_gene: TRBJ2-5
d_gene: NA
CDR3aa: CASSQGTFSGETQYF
CDR3nt: TGTGCCAGCAGCCAAGGGACGTTTTCGGGGGAGACCCAGTACTTC

v_gene: TRBV14
abundance: NA
j_gene: TRBJ1-1
d_gene: NA
CDR3aa: CASSQVTNTEAFF
CDR3nt: TGTGCCAGCAGCCAAGTCACGAACACTGAAGCTTTCTTT

v_gene: TRBV11-2
abundance: NA
j_gene: TRBJ1-5
d_gene: NA
CDR3aa: CASSLEGSNQPQHF
CDR3nt: TGTGCCAGCAGCTTAGAGGGTAGCAATCAGCCCCAGCATTTT

v_gene: TRBV2
abundance: once
j_gene: TRBJ2-5
d_gene: NA
CDR3aa: CASMTSRGVQETQYF
CDR3nt: TGTGCCAGCATGACCTCTAGAGGGGTGCAAGAGACCCAGTACTTC

v_gene: TRBV6-6
abundance: NA
j_gene: TRBJ2-1
d_gene: TRBD1
CDR3aa: CASTNRGGVNEQFF
CDR3nt: TGTGCCAGCACCAACAGGGGTGGGGTAAATGAGCAGTTCTTC

v_gene: TRBV5-6
abundance: NA
j_gene: TRBJ1-1
d_gene: TRBD1
CDR3aa: CASSLRGTGVTEAFF
CDR3nt: TGTGCCAGCAGCTTGAGAGGGACAGGGGTCACTGAAGCTTTCTTT

v_gene: TRBV19
abundance: once
j_gene: TRBJ2-1
d_gene: TRBD1
CDR3aa: CASVQGAQINEQFF
CDR3nt: TGTGCCAGCGTACAGGGGGCACAAATCAATGAGCAGTTCTTC

v_gene: TRBV5-4
abundance: NA
j_gene: TRBJ2-5
d_gene: NA
CDR3aa: CASSLPAKETQYF
CDR3nt: TGTGCCAGCAGCTTGCCAGCCAAAGAGACCCAGTACTTC

v_gene: TRBV5-1
abundance: NA
j_gene: TRBJ1-1
d_gene: NA
CDR3aa: CASSNYDRNTEAFF
CDR3nt: TGCGCCAGCAGCAACTATGACAGGAACACTGAAGCTTTCTTT

v_gene: TRBV5-1
abundance: NA
j_gene: TRBJ1-1
d_gene: NA
CDR3aa: CASSLGEETEAFF
CDR3nt: TGCGCCAGCAGCTTGGGAGAGGAAACTGAAGCTTTCTTT

v_gene: TRBV13
abundance: NA
j_gene: TRBJ1-6
d_gene: NA
CDR3aa: CASSLVVGAPLHF
CDR3nt: TGTGCCAGCAGCTTAGTCGTGGGGGCACCCCTCCACTTT

v_gene: TRBV5-1
abundance: NA
j_gene: TRBJ1-1
d_gene: NA
CDR3aa: CASSSASIGTEAFF
CDR3nt: TGCGCCAGCTCATCGGCGTCCATAGGGACTGAAGCTTTCTTT

v_gene: TRBV7-6
abundance: NA
j_gene: TRBJ1-3
d_gene: NA
CDR3aa: CASSLGQPGNTIYF
CDR3nt: TGTGCCAGCAGCTTAGGCCAGCCTGGAAACACCATATATTTT

v_gene: TRBV7-3
abundance: NA
j_gene: TRBJ2-1
d_gene: TRBD2
CDR3aa: CASSLESGGPYNEQFF
CDR3nt: TGTGCCAGCAGCCTCGAAAGCGGGGGGCCTTACAATGAGCAGTTCTTC

v_gene: TRBV12-5
abundance: NA
j_gene: TRBJ2-1
d_gene: NA
CDR3aa: CASGPYPEQFF
CDR3nt: TGTGCTAGTGGCCCCTACCCTGAGCAGTTCTTC

v_gene: TRBV28
abundance: once
j_gene: TRBJ2-3
d_gene: NA
CDR3aa: CASSLTDTQYF
CDR3nt: TGTGCCAGCAGCCTAACAGATACGCAGTATTTT

v_gene: TRBV10-3
abundance: NA
j_gene: TRBJ1-1
d_gene: NA
CDR3aa: CAISTTRNTEAFF
CDR3nt: TGTGCCATCAGTACTACAAGGAACACTGAAGCTTTCTTT

v_gene: TRBV2
abundance: NA
j_gene: TRBJ2-5
d_gene: NA
CDR3aa: CASREGRQETQYF
CDR3nt: TGTGCCAGCAGGGAAGGGCGGCAAGAGACCCAGTACTTC

v_gene: TRBV19
abundance: NA
j_gene: TRBJ2-7
d_gene: TRBD2
CDR3aa: CASRPDSQLGAREEF
CDR3nt: TGTGCCAGTAGACCCGATTCCCAACTGGGGGCGCGGGAGGAATTC

v_gene: TRBV19
abundance: NA
j_gene: TRBJ1-1
d_gene: NA
CDR3aa: CASSGMNTEAFF
CDR3nt: TGTGCCAGTTCGGGGATGAACACTGAAGCTTTCTTT